The source of this TCR beta chain is a study of blood T cell repertoires in COVID-19. On the study more broadly: Samples representing acute and convalescent COVID-19 were sourced from the United States, Italy and Spain.

Trimming cost V 0 bases and J 3 bases, with 17 bases left between them. The CDR3 consists of 17 residues. Germline assignment: CDR1 SGHTS and CDR2 YDEGEE. As processed by the authors: The assay estimated nucleated cells by amplifying reference gene primers. Sequencing used immunoSEQ multiplex PCR; TCRdb keeps in-frame clones, though not all of them. From that table come the V and J calls and clone size; the DNA was used to work out D and trimming. The sample has 65,000 to 70,000 clones, about 83% seen once; the top ten hold around a fifth. The sample consisted of peripheral blood. This receptor was taken from a woman aged 80 or older with acute or convalescent COVID-19. This rearrangement joins TRBV5-8 to TRBJ2-3, with D possibly matching TRBD2 (7 bases). CDR3 nucleotide sequence: TGTGCCAGCAGCTTGGGACGCCGGGGGGCTATGACAGATACGCAGTATTTT. Protein sequence: CASSLGRRGAMTDTQYF.